This entry lists 20 T cell receptor beta chains sequenced from one sample in a study of Ad26.COV2.S vaccination and SARS-CoV-2 variants. Profiled with immunoSEQ multiplex PCR; TCRdb holds only in-frame clones, not every one. The sample lists 300,000 to 400,000 clones, approximately 86% occurring once. The sample's treatment: roughly 20 received Ad26.COV2.S at low or high dose, single or two shots; several received placebo; per-sample allocation not given. Collection of the samples took place on day 63 after the first injection of vaccine or placebo. This specimen consisted of peripheral blood, obtained in a trial of Ad26.COV2.S vaccine versus placebo. Receptors were obtained from a person between 18 and 65 years old who received the Ad26.COV2.S COVID-19 vaccine or a placebo.

The chain combines TRBV7-2 with TRBJ2-5; maybe TRBD1 (6 bases). Germline lookup yields CDR1 SGHTA and CDR2 FQGNSA. The CDR3 has 13 amino acids. Trimming took 1 base from V and 6 from J, leaving 9 bases between them. The CDR3: CASSLDRVQTQYF. CDR3 bases: TGTGCCAGCAGCTTAGACAGGGTCCAGACCCAGTACTTC.

This clone was recorded only once. The V and J genes are TRBV5-1 and TRBJ1-5; no definite D call. Between the trimmed V and J ends, which lost 4 bases and 4 bases, there was a span of 15 bases. CDR1 and CDR2 from the germline V gene are SGHRS and YFSETQ. The CDR3 spans 15 residues. CDR3 DNA: TGCGCCAGCAGCCGGAGCGGCGGGGAAAATCAGCCCCAGCATTTT. As protein: CASSRSGGENQPQHF.

The chain couples TRBV2 to TRBJ2-1; D tentatively reads TRBD1 or TRBD2 (6 bases each). Germline lookup yields CDR1 SNHLY and CDR2 FYNNEI. Trimming cost V 6 bases and J 8 bases, with 11 bases left between them. The CDR3 runs to 12 residues. Here the CDR3 reads CASRRRGDEQFF. The CDR3 region has the DNA TGTGCCAGCAGGAGGAGGGGGGATGAGCAGTTCTTC.

V usage is TRBV27 and J usage is TRBJ1-2; D is uncertain. In germline, CDR1 is MNHEY, CDR2 SMNVEV (reference sequence). V was clipped by 6 bases and J by 4 bases, with 12 bases between them. The length of the CDR3 is 13 residues. The CDR3 loop is CASSFAGFYGYTF. DNA of the CDR3: TGTGCCAGCAGCTTTGCGGGGTTCTATGGCTACACCTTC.

The chain is built from TRBV11-2 and TRBJ2-1; 8 bases agree with TRBD2. The CDR3 has 17 amino acids. The junction had 16 bases not matched to a gene; V was cut back by 5 bases and J by 7 bases. CDR1 and CDR2 (germline): SGHAT, FQNNGV. The CDR3 DNA sequence: TGTGCCAGCAGCCCCGATGTAGGACTAGCTTTTTTAAATGAGCAGTTCTTC. This encodes CASSPDVGLAFLNEQFF.

As for this clone: The sample carries other DNA sequences with the same CDR3. The chain joins TRBV3-1 (or the pseudogene TRBV3-2) to TRBJ1-1; D not certain. CDR3 length: 13 residues. V lost 2 bases and J 0 bases, leaving 4 bases between the germline ends. Germline CDR1 reads LGHDT; CDR2 reads YNNKEL (reference sequence). Written as DNA, the CDR3 is TGTGCCAGCAGCCAAACAGTGAACACTGAAGCTTTCTTT. Amino acid sequence: CASSQTVNTEAFF.

This clone was found once. This rearrangement joins TRBV18 to TRBJ1-6, with no clear D. This CDR3 has 12 residues. Between the trimmed V and J ends, which lost 0 bases and 9 bases, there was a span of 3 bases. Germline V CDR1 and CDR2: KGHSH, LQKENI. The CDR3 nucleotides read TGTGCCAGCTCACCACCCGTTTCACCCCTCCACTTT. Amino acids: CASSPPVSPLHF.

This chain connects TRBV5-4 to TRBJ1-1, with a tentative D call TRBD1 (5 bases). The CDR3 runs to 15 residues. The germline gives CDR1 SGHNT, CDR2 YYREEE (reference sequence). V lost 1 base to trimming and J lost 3 bases, with 13 bases between them. The CDR3 loop is CASSLSSTVDTEAFF. The CDR3 coding sequence is TGTGCCAGCAGCTTGTCCTCGACAGTAGACACTGAAGCTTTCTTT.

This clone occurred once. This chain uses TRBV28 with TRBJ2-7; TRBD2 matches at 10 bases. The CDR3 length is 13 residues. The V segment lost 8 bases and the J segment 6 bases; nucleotides outside the gene matches: 7. The germline V gene has CDR1 MDHEN and CDR2 SYDVKM. CDR3 residues: CASRLAGVGEQYF. The CDR3 DNA sequence: TGTGCCAGCCGCCTAGCGGGGGTGGGCGAGCAGTACTTC. Together with reference TRBV28 and TRBJ2-7, the CDR3 gives the full variable domain: DVKVTQSSRYLVKRTGEKVFLECVQDMDHENMFWYRQDPGLGLRLIYFSYDVKMKEKGDIPEGYSVSREKKERFSLILESASTNQTSMYLCASRLAGVGEQYFGPGTRLTVT.

The rearrangement uses TRBV5-1 and TRBJ2-3, with D tentatively TRBD1 or TRBD2 (5 bases each). CDR1 is SGHRS, CDR2 YFSETQ, per germline. Trimming took 0 bases from V and 5 from J, leaving 16 bases between them. The CDR3 sequence is 16 residues long. The DNA of the CDR3 is TGCGCCAGCAGCTTGGTTCGGGACCCCCTCATAGATACGCAGTATTTT. This gives the protein CASSLVRDPLIDTQYF.

This chain links TRBV28 with TRBJ2-3; 8 bases fit TRBD2. V was clipped by 5 bases and J by 2 bases; unmatched bases: 3. The CDR3 spans 14 residues. Germline V gene data show CDR1 as MDHEN and CDR2 as SYDVKM. Here the CDR3 reads CASSRAGDTDTQYF. CDR3 coding DNA: TGTGCCAGCAGTAGAGCGGGGGACACAGATACGCAGTATTTT.

This clone was picked up one time. The chain combines TRBV4-2 with TRBJ2-2, with 7 bases identical to TRBD1. Germline V gene sequence: CDR1 LGHNA, CDR2 YNFKEQ. The CDR3 contains 14 residues. Unmatched junction bases numbered 2, after V lost 3 bases and J lost 4 bases. The chain's CDR3 is CASSQYRGTGELFF. CDR3 DNA: TGTGCCAGCAGCCAGTACAGGGGCACCGGGGAGCTGTTTTTT.

In DNA form, the CDR3 reads TGTGCCAGCAGCTCTAGCGGGCCGACCTACGAGCAGTACTTC. The encoded protein is CASSSSGPTYEQYF. The chain uses TRBV7-2 and TRBJ2-7; TRBD2 matches 8 bases. This CDR3 has 14 amino acids. The junction had 4 bases not matched to a gene; V was cut back by 4 bases and J by 2 bases. Germline V gene lookup returns CDR1 SGHTA and CDR2 FQGNSA.

This clone occurred once. CDR3 sequence: CASSSSGVSGETQYF. For the CDR3, the DNA is TGTGCCAGCAGCTCAAGTGGGGTATCAGGAGAGACCCAGTACTTC. The V gene is TRBV7-3, the J gene TRBJ2-5, with no clear D. V lost 4 bases to trimming and J lost 4 bases, with 16 bases between them. Germline V gene data show CDR1 as SGHTA and CDR2 as FQGTGA. The CDR3 has 15 amino acids.

This clone was seen only a few times. The V gene is TRBV7-2, the J gene TRBJ2-2; TRBD1 matches 9 bases. Germline V gene lookup returns CDR1 SGHTA and CDR2 FQGNSA. CDR3 length equals 15 residues. Unmatched junction bases numbered 6, after V lost 5 bases and J lost 5 bases. CDR3 bases: TGTGCCAGCAGCCGGGACAGGGCCTTAACCGGGGAGCTGTTTTTT. Translated: CASSRDRALTGELFF.

The V and J genes are TRBV24-1 and TRBJ2-1, with D maybe TRBD2 (5 bases). The CDR3 totals 17 residues. V shed 3 bases and J shed 0 bases, with 14 bases lying between them. CDR1 and CDR2 (germline): KGHDR, SFDVKD. CDR3 region: CATSDLRASSSYNEQFF. The CDR3 region has the DNA TGTGCCACCAGTGATCTGAGGGCGTCTAGCTCCTACAATGAGCAGTTCTTC.

This clone has a handful of counts. The chain links TRBV9 to TRBJ2-7, with 8 bases identical to TRBD2. This CDR3 comprises 14 residues. Germline CDR1 SGDLS, CDR2 YYNGEE. Losses at the gene ends were 2 bases for V and 6 bases for J; bases not matched to a gene: 7. The CDR3 protein is CASSVGGSGGEQYF. CDR3 coding DNA: TGTGCCAGCAGCGTTGGGGGGAGCGGGGGCGAGCAGTACTTC.

The chain employs TRBV6-5 and TRBJ2-5; weak D call: TRBD1 (5 bases). The V gene's germline CDR1 is MNHEY and CDR2 SVGAGI. The CDR3 is 16 amino acids. Trimming shortened V by 0 bases and J by 5 bases, and 16 bases separated the two germline ends. CDR3 sequence reads: CASSYSTGLAGETQYF. CDR3 in DNA: TGTGCCAGCAGTTACTCAACGGGCCTCGCAGGGGAGACCCAGTACTTC.

In this sample, this clone turned up a few times. The chain links TRBV5-4 to TRBJ1-1; D perhaps matches TRBD1 (6 bases). The V and J ends lost 2 bases and 5 bases respectively, with 16 bases between them. Germline-derived CDR1 and CDR2 are SGHNT and YYREEE (reference sequence). This CDR3 region has 15 residues. The CDR3 reads CASSLSQGFGTEAFF. The CDR3, as DNA: TGTGCCAGCAGCTTATCCCAGGGGTTCGGAACTGAAGCTTTCTTT.

This clone was seen a handful of times. The chain joins TRBV4-3 to TRBJ1-4, with D unresolved. This CDR3 region has 13 residues. CDR1 LGHNA and CDR2 YSLEER come from the germline V gene. The V end was cut by 4 bases, the J end by 8 bases, with 11 bases between. The CDR3 region has the DNA TGCGCCAGCAGCCCCCCGGGTCAGGAAAAACTGTTTTTT. It specifies CASSPPGQEKLFF.